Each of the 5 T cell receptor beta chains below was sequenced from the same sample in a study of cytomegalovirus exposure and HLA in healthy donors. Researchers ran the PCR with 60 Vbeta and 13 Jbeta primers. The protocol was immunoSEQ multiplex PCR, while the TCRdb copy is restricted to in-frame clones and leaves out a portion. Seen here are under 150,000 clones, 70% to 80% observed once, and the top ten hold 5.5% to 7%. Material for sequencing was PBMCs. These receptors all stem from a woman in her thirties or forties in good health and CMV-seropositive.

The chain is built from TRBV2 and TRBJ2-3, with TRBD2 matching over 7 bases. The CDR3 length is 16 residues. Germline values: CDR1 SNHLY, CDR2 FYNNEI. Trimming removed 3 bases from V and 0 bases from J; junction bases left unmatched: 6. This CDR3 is CASSDPGSGSTDTQYF. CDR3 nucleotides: TGTGCCAGCAGTGACCCGGGTAGCGGGAGCACAGATACGCAGTATTTT. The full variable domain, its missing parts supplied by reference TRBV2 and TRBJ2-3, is EPEVTQTPSHQVTQMGQEVILRCVPISNHLYFYWYRQILGQKVEFLVSFYNNEISEKSEIFDDQFSVERPDGSNFTLKIRSTKLEDSAMYFCASSDPGSGSTDTQYFGPGTRLTVL.

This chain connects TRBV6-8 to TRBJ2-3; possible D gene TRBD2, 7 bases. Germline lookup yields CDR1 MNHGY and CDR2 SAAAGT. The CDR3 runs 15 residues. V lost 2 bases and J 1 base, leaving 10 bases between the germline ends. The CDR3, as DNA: TGTGCCAGCAGTTACGGGGGGGCGGGCACAGATACGCAGTATTTT. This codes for CASSYGGAGTDTQYF.

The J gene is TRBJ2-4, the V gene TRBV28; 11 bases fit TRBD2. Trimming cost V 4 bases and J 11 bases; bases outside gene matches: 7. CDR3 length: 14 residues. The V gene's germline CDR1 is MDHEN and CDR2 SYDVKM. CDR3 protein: CASSYPGLAGFQYF. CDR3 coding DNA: TGTGCCAGCAGTTACCCCGGACTAGCGGGTTTTCAGTACTTC.

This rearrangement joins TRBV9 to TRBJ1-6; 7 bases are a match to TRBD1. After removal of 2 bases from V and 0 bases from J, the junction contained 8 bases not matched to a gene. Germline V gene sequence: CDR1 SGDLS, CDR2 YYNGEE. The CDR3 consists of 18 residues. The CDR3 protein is CASSVGDRSSSYNSPLHF. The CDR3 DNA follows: TGTGCCAGCAGCGTCGGGGACAGATCGAGCTCCTATAATTCACCCCTCCACTTT. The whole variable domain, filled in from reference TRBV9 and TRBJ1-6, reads DSGVTQTPKHLITATGQRVTLRCSPRSGDLSVYWYQQSLDQGLQFLIQYYNGEERAKGNILERFSAQQFPDLHSELNLSSLELGDSALYFCASSVGDRSSSYNSPLHFGNGTRLTVT.

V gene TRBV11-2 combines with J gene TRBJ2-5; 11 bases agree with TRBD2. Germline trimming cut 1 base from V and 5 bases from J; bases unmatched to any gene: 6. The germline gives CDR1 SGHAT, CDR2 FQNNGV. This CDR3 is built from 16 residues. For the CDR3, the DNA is TGTGCCAGCAGCTTAGGTACTAGCGGGAGATGGGAGACCCAGTACTTC. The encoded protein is CASSLGTSGRWETQYF.